A selection of T cell receptor beta chains follows, all from one sample in a study of blood T cell repertoires in COVID-19. The method was immunoSEQ multiplex PCR; TCRdb's version includes in-frame clones alone and lacks a portion of them. Of about 160,000 clones in the sample, around 90% were seen once. The sequenced sample consisted of peripheral blood. These receptors originate from an older woman with active or convalescent COVID-19. The CDR3 runs from the conserved cysteine through the conserved F or W. The D gene is left open where the match is weak. Expanded clones get a size class; other rows say once, few or many, or leave the size out.

V: TRBV6-6; D: TRBD2; size: NA; J: TRBJ2-5; CDR3: CASSYVASGGLETQYF; DNA: TGTGCCAGCAGTTATGTAGCTAGCGGGGGGCTAGAGACCCAGTACTTC
V: TRBV4-3; D: TRBD1; size: NA; J: TRBJ1-3; CDR3: CASSQDQGAGGNTIYF; DNA: TGCGCCAGCAGCCAAGATCAGGGGGCGGGAGGAAACACCATATATTTT
V: TRBV4-1; D: TRBD2; size: NA; J: TRBJ2-1; CDR3: CASSPLAGSTYNEQFF; DNA: TGCGCCAGCAGCCCCCTAGCGGGGTCGACCTACAATGAGCAGTTCTTC
V: TRBV3-1/TRBV3-2; D: TRBD2; size: NA; J: TRBJ2-3; CDR3: CASSQDSGSTDTQYF; DNA: TGTGCCAGCAGCCAAGATAGCGGGAGCACAGATACGCAGTATTTT
V: TRBV4-3; D: TRBD2; size: NA; J: TRBJ2-3; CDR3: CASSQDPGTSPTTAQYF; DNA: TGCGCCAGCAGCCAAGACCCCGGGACTAGCCCAACAACAGCGCAGTATTTT
V: TRBV10-3; D: NA; size: NA; J: TRBJ1-2; CDR3: CASKTQDIYGYTF; DNA: TGTGCCTCGAAGACTCAGGACATCTATGGCTACACCTTC
V: TRBV10-3; D: TRBD2; size: NA; J: TRBJ2-3; CDR3: CAISLAGDRDTQYF; DNA: TGTGCCATCAGCTTAGCGGGGGATCGGGATACGCAGTATTTT
V: TRBV5-1; D: TRBD1; size: few; J: TRBJ1-2; CDR3: CASSPGDRANYGYTF; DNA: TGCGCCAGCAGCCCGGGGGACAGGGCCAACTATGGCTACACCTTC
V: TRBV6-5; D: NA; size: NA; J: TRBJ1-6; CDR3: CASSFRDNSPLHF; DNA: TGTGCCAGCAGTTTCAGGGATAATTCACCCCTCCACTTT
V: TRBV10-3; D: TRBD2; size: NA; J: TRBJ2-1; CDR3: CAISDPGLRVNEQFF; DNA: TGTGCCATCAGTGATCCGGGACTAAGGGTCAATGAGCAGTTCTTC
V: TRBV6-6; D: NA; size: NA; J: TRBJ2-7; CDR3: CASSLDSPYEQYF; DNA: TGTGCCAGCAGCCTCGACAGCCCTTACGAGCAGTACTTC
V: TRBV7-9; D: NA; size: NA; J: TRBJ1-2; CDR3: CASSTGTSYGYTF; DNA: TGTGCCAGCAGCACCGGGACTTCTTATGGCTACACCTTC
V: TRBV6-6; D: NA; size: NA; J: TRBJ2-7; CDR3: CASSYTPEASYEQYF; DNA: TGTGCCAGCAGTTACACCCCAGAGGCCTCCTACGAGCAGTACTTC
V: TRBV7-9; D: NA; size: NA; J: TRBJ1-1; CDR3: CASSRGHLNTEAFF; DNA: TGTGCCAGCAGCAGGGGACACTTGAACACTGAAGCTTTCTTT
V: TRBV4-3; D: NA; size: once; J: TRBJ1-2; CDR3: CASSQDWGRVEGYTF; DNA: TGCGCCAGCAGCCAAGATTGGGGCAGGGTGGAAGGCTACACCTTC
V: TRBV6-5; D: NA; size: NA; J: TRBJ1-1; CDR3: CASNARSGGQAFF; DNA: TGTGCCAGCAATGCCCGGTCGGGTGGCCAAGCTTTCTTT
V: TRBV6-5; D: NA; size: NA; J: TRBJ2-1; CDR3: CASSYGQKQFF; DNA: TGTGCCAGCAGTTACGGGCAAAAGCAGTTCTTC
V: TRBV30; D: TRBD1; size: NA; J: TRBJ1-2; CDR3: CAWRGIDRAYGYTF; DNA: TGTGCCTGGAGGGGGATTGACAGGGCCTATGGCTACACCTTC
V: TRBV19; D: NA; size: NA; J: TRBJ2-2; CDR3: CASSTRENTGELFF; DNA: TGTGCCAGTAGTACCCGCGAGAACACCGGGGAGCTGTTTTTT
V: TRBV29-1; D: NA; size: few; J: TRBJ1-2; CDR3: CSVEPPFVDYGYTF; DNA: TGCAGCGTTGAGCCCCCATTTGTAGACTATGGCTACACCTTC
V: TRBV7-2; D: TRBD1; size: NA; J: TRBJ2-1; CDR3: CASSLNRGPYNEQFF; DNA: TGTGCCAGCAGCTTAAACAGGGGCCCGTACAATGAGCAGTTCTTC
V: TRBV6-1; D: NA; size: once; J: TRBJ1-1; CDR3: CASSEQGTEAFF; DNA: TGTGCCAGCAGTGAACAGGGGACAGAAGCTTTCTTT
V: TRBV18; D: NA; size: NA; J: TRBJ1-6; CDR3: CASSLNRAGDNSPLHF; DNA: TGTGCCAGCTCGCTCAATAGGGCAGGGGACAATTCACCCCTCCACTTT
V: TRBV18; D: TRBD1; size: NA; J: TRBJ1-2; CDR3: CASSQQGGANYGYTF; DNA: TGTGCCAGCTCACAACAGGGGGGTGCTAACTATGGCTACACCTTC
V: TRBV10-3; D: TRBD2; size: NA; J: TRBJ2-5; CDR3: CAISESSSGGARETQYF; DNA: TGTGCCATCAGTGAGTCGAGTAGCGGGGGGGCCCGAGAGACCCAGTACTTC
V: TRBV21-1; D: NA; size: NA; J: TRBJ1-3; CDR3: CASSNPRIEAGNTIYF; DNA: TGTGCCAGCAGCAACCCCCGTATAGAGGCTGGAAACACCATATATTTT
V: TRBV24-1; D: TRBD1; size: NA; J: TRBJ2-1; CDR3: CATSDTGTGANEQFF; DNA: TGTGCCACCAGTGATACCGGGACAGGGGCCAATGAGCAGTTCTTC
V: TRBV7-8; D: TRBD1; size: NA; J: TRBJ1-2; CDR3: CASSLRGQGVTNYGYTF; DNA: TGTGCCAGCAGCTTACGAGGACAGGGGGTGACAAACTATGGCTACACCTTC
V: TRBV6-6; D: TRBD2; size: many; J: TRBJ2-3; CDR3: CASSYRSGESTDTQYF; DNA: TGTGCCAGCAGTTACCGAAGCGGGGAAAGCACAGATACGCAGTATTTT
V: TRBV28; D: NA; size: NA; J: TRBJ1-4; CDR3: CASSFGGNNNEKLFF; DNA: TGTGCCAGCTCATTCGGAGGGAATAATAATGAAAAACTGTTTTTT
V: TRBV3-1/TRBV3-2; D: TRBD1; size: NA; J: TRBJ1-5; CDR3: CASSQEGTGNQPQHF; DNA: TGTGCCAGCAGCCAAGAGGGGACAGGGAATCAGCCCCAGCATTTT
V: TRBV25-1; D: TRBD1; size: NA; J: TRBJ1-3; CDR3: CASKQGVSGNTIYF; DNA: TGTGCCAGCAAACAGGGGGTTTCTGGAAACACCATATATTTT
V: TRBV7-9; D: TRBD2; size: NA; J: TRBJ2-1; CDR3: CASSLASGGKDEQFF; DNA: TGTGCCAGCAGCTTAGCTAGCGGGGGGAAGGATGAGCAGTTCTTC
V: TRBV3-1/TRBV3-2; D: NA; size: NA; J: TRBJ1-1; CDR3: CASSPPDSEAFF; DNA: TGTGCCAGCAGCCCACCGGACAGTGAAGCTTTCTTT
V: TRBV7-9; D: NA; size: NA; J: TRBJ1-1; CDR3: CASSLGGSTEAFF; DNA: TGTGCCAGCAGCTTGGGGGGGAGCACTGAAGCTTTCTTT
V: TRBV20-1; D: NA; size: NA; J: TRBJ1-2; CDR3: CSASRKSNYGYTF; DNA: TGCAGTGCTAGTAGAAAGAGTAACTATGGCTACACCTTC
V: TRBV18; D: NA; size: NA; J: TRBJ1-2; CDR3: CASSPEAVESYGYTF; DNA: TGTGCCAGCTCGCCGGAGGCAGTAGAGAGCTATGGCTACACCTTC
V: TRBV2; D: NA; size: NA; J: TRBJ1-1; CDR3: CASRGEWNTEAFF; DNA: TGTGCCAGCAGGGGCGAGTGGAACACTGAAGCTTTCTTT
V: TRBV9; D: NA; size: NA; J: TRBJ1-4; CDR3: CASSLGPAGNEKLFF; DNA: TGTGCCAGCAGCTTAGGGCCCGCGGGTAATGAAAAACTGTTTTTT
V: TRBV6-5; D: TRBD1; size: once; J: TRBJ1-2; CDR3: CASSYSWDRAWGYTF; DNA: TGTGCCAGCAGTTACTCGTGGGACAGGGCTTGGGGCTACACCTTC
V: TRBV15; D: NA; size: NA; J: TRBJ1-2; CDR3: CATSRDQGTGGYTF; DNA: TGTGCCACCAGCAGAGATCAGGGGACCGGGGGCTACACCTTC
V: TRBV11-2; D: NA; size: NA; J: TRBJ2-2; CDR3: CASSPPGLENTGELFF; DNA: TGTGCCAGCAGTCCTCCGGGACTGGAGAACACCGGGGAGCTGTTTTTT
V: TRBV7-2; D: TRBD2; size: NA; J: TRBJ2-3; CDR3: CASSLGLTSGGAGTDTQYF; DNA: TGTGCCAGCAGCCTAGGTTTGACTAGCGGGGGGGCCGGCACAGATACGCAGTATTTT
V: TRBV5-1; D: TRBD1; size: NA; J: TRBJ2-2; CDR3: CASRETGGIAGELFF; DNA: TGCGCCAGCAGGGAAACAGGGGGCATAGCCGGGGAGCTGTTTTTT
V: TRBV7-3; D: NA; size: NA; J: TRBJ1-1; CDR3: CASSLSSGETEAFF; DNA: TGTGCCAGCAGCTTAAGCTCGGGTGAGACTGAAGCTTTCTTT
V: TRBV7-2; D: TRBD1; size: few; J: TRBJ1-4; CDR3: CASSPTGDNEKLFF; DNA: TGTGCCAGCAGTCCGACAGGGGATAATGAAAAACTGTTTTTT
V: TRBV19; D: NA; size: few; J: TRBJ2-3; CDR3: CASSIELAGTQDTQYF; DNA: TGTGCCAGTAGTATTGAGTTGGCGGGCACCCAAGATACGCAGTATTTT
V: TRBV19; D: NA; size: NA; J: TRBJ1-5; CDR3: CASSMSGRGVQPQHF; DNA: TGTGCCAGTAGTATGTCGGGTCGAGGAGTTCAGCCCCAGCATTTT
V: TRBV15; D: TRBD1; size: NA; J: TRBJ1-3; CDR3: CATSRLDRASGNTIYF; DNA: TGTGCCACCAGCAGATTAGACAGGGCGTCTGGAAACACCATATATTTT
V: TRBV29-1; D: NA; size: NA; J: TRBJ1-5; CDR3: CSVGHSNQPQHF; DNA: TGCAGCGTAGGACATAGCAATCAGCCCCAGCATTTT
V: TRBV2; D: NA; size: NA; J: TRBJ1-3; CDR3: CASSQRDPNRNTIYF; DNA: TGTGCCAGCAGTCAGCGGGACCCAAATCGGAACACCATATATTTT
V: TRBV5-1; D: TRBD2; size: NA; J: TRBJ2-1; CDR3: CASSLSASGGRYNEQFF; DNA: TGCGCCAGCAGCTTGTCTGCTAGCGGGGGACGCTACAATGAGCAGTTCTTC
V: TRBV18; D: NA; size: NA; J: TRBJ2-1; CDR3: CASSPAGLYGSEQFF; DNA: TGTGCCAGCTCACCTGCAGGCCTGTACGGGAGTGAGCAGTTCTTC